A selection of T cell receptor beta chains follows, all from one sample in a study of lymphopenia after photon versus proton radiotherapy. The protocol was immunoSEQ multiplex PCR, while the TCRdb copy is restricted to in-frame clones and leaves out a portion. The sample holds 70,000 or so clones, approximately 90% seen once. The source was peripheral blood, collected from a patient treated with photon-based radiotherapy. These receptors all come from a woman in her sixties or seventies with pancreatic cancer. The conserved cysteine and the conserved F or W are not part of the CDR3 here. Each record gives: V gene, clone size, J gene, CDR3 protein. Some rows mark clone size as missing; the rest say once, few, many or name a class of expanded clone.

v_call: TRBV2
clone_size: .
j_call: TRBJ2-1
cdr3_aa: ASRGTSGSYNEQF

v_call: TRBV6-5
clone_size: .
j_call: TRBJ2-3
cdr3_aa: ASRALAAQWDTQY

v_call: TRBV6-1
clone_size: .
j_call: TRBJ2-7
cdr3_aa: ASSEIGTGIPYEQY

v_call: TRBV27
clone_size: .
j_call: TRBJ2-3
cdr3_aa: ASSWTSGREGTDTQY

v_call: TRBV29-1
clone_size: .
j_call: TRBJ1-1
cdr3_aa: SVERAGLNTEAF

v_call: TRBV7-3
clone_size: .
j_call: TRBJ2-7
cdr3_aa: ASSPDPGTSTYEQY

v_call: TRBV28
clone_size: once
j_call: TRBJ2-2
cdr3_aa: ASGNGLAGYTGELF

v_call: TRBV30
clone_size: .
j_call: TRBJ2-5
cdr3_aa: AWSVGTSGMETQY

v_call: TRBV10-3
clone_size: .
j_call: TRBJ1-5
cdr3_aa: AISESPARATGRQPQH

v_call: TRBV25-1
clone_size: .
j_call: TRBJ2-7
cdr3_aa: ASSEPGSLSYEQY

v_call: TRBV9
clone_size: .
j_call: TRBJ2-3
cdr3_aa: ASSVGQATDTQY

v_call: TRBV27
clone_size: .
j_call: TRBJ2-5
cdr3_aa: ASSFLGLAGGQETQY

v_call: TRBV7-3
clone_size: few
j_call: TRBJ1-2
cdr3_aa: ASSLGARVVGYT

v_call: TRBV4-3
clone_size: .
j_call: TRBJ2-7
cdr3_aa: ASSQDLVDHMYEQY

v_call: TRBV28
clone_size: .
j_call: TRBJ2-7
cdr3_aa: ASSLLRDDYEQY

v_call: TRBV6-6
clone_size: .
j_call: TRBJ2-7
cdr3_aa: ASRAKAGGPGEQY

v_call: TRBV7-9
clone_size: .
j_call: TRBJ1-3
cdr3_aa: ASSPRTVSSGNTIY

v_call: TRBV5-6
clone_size: few
j_call: TRBJ2-7
cdr3_aa: ASSLGFLWGQASYEQY

v_call: TRBV4-3
clone_size: .
j_call: TRBJ2-1
cdr3_aa: ASSVTASGRNEQF

v_call: TRBV4-2
clone_size: .
j_call: TRBJ1-2
cdr3_aa: ASSQDKGDRGGYT

v_call: TRBV2
clone_size: .
j_call: TRBJ2-1
cdr3_aa: ASSKLAGVRNEQF

v_call: TRBV19
clone_size: .
j_call: TRBJ1-2
cdr3_aa: ASSIGATAAGANYGYT

v_call: TRBV5-1
clone_size: .
j_call: TRBJ2-2
cdr3_aa: ASSRDRNTGELF

v_call: TRBV15
clone_size: .
j_call: TRBJ1-1
cdr3_aa: ATSREWGGTEAF

v_call: TRBV5-4
clone_size: .
j_call: TRBJ2-7
cdr3_aa: ASSLGGGKNSYEQY

v_call: TRBV29-1
clone_size: .
j_call: TRBJ2-1
cdr3_aa: SVESRLASLSYNEQF

v_call: TRBV7-8
clone_size: .
j_call: TRBJ1-1
cdr3_aa: ASSHDRGRTEAF

v_call: TRBV28
clone_size: .
j_call: TRBJ2-4
cdr3_aa: ASRDLVDIQY

v_call: TRBV5-5
clone_size: .
j_call: TRBJ1-1
cdr3_aa: ASSLGASTEAF

v_call: TRBV18
clone_size: .
j_call: TRBJ2-1
cdr3_aa: ASSPRRSNEQF

v_call: TRBV11-2
clone_size: .
j_call: TRBJ2-1
cdr3_aa: ASSLESSSNNEQF

v_call: TRBV7-2
clone_size: .
j_call: TRBJ2-2
cdr3_aa: ASSRRTGAATGELF

v_call: TRBV4-1
clone_size: .
j_call: TRBJ1-5
cdr3_aa: ASSQEGGRSNQPQH

v_call: TRBV5-1
clone_size: once
j_call: TRBJ1-5
cdr3_aa: ASSPDSGGSQPQH

v_call: TRBV29-1
clone_size: .
j_call: TRBJ1-2
cdr3_aa: SVEGRRQGAGGYGYT

v_call: TRBV19
clone_size: .
j_call: TRBJ2-3
cdr3_aa: ASSYPGHSTDTQY

v_call: TRBV4-2
clone_size: few
j_call: TRBJ2-2
cdr3_aa: ASSQEVSSGELF

v_call: TRBV5-1
clone_size: .
j_call: TRBJ1-4
cdr3_aa: ASRGGQGIREKLF

v_call: TRBV28
clone_size: .
j_call: TRBJ2-3
cdr3_aa: ASSTGPGVTDTQY

v_call: TRBV7-9
clone_size: .
j_call: TRBJ1-2
cdr3_aa: ASSLEQLYGYT

v_call: TRBV9
clone_size: .
j_call: TRBJ2-1
cdr3_aa: ASSPQGQAHEQF